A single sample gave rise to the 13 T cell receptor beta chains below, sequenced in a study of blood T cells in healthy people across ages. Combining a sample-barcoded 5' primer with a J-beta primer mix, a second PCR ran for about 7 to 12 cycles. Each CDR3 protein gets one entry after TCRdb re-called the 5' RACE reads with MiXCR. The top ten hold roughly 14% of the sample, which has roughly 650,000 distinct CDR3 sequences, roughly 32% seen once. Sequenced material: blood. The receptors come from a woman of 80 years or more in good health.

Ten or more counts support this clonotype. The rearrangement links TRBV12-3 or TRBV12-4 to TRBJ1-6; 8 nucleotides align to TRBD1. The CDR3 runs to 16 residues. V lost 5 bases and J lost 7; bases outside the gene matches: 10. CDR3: CASSPGPTGENSPLHF. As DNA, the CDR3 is TGTGCCAGCAGTCCTGGACCGACAGGGGAGAATTCACCCCTCCACTTT.

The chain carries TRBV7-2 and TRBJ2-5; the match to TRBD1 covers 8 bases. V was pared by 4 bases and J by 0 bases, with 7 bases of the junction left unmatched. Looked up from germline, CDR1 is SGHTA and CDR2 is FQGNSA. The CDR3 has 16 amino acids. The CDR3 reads CASSYRPGQDQETQYF. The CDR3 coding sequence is TGTGCCAGCAGCTACCGCCCGGGACAGGACCAAGAGACCCAGTACTTC. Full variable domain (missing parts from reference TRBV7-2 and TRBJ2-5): GAGVSQSPSNKVTEKGKDVELRCDPISGHTALYWYRQSLGQGLEFLIYFQGNSAPDKSGLPSDRFSAERTGGSVSTLTIQRTQQEDSAVYLCASSYRPGQDQETQYFGPGTRLLVL.

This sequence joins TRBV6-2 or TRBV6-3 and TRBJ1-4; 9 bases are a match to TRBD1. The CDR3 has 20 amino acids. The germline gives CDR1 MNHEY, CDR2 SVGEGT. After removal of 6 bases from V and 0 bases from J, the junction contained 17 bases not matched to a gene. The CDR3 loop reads CASSPRGQGIGVATNEKLFF. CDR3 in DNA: TGTGCCAGCAGCCCTCGAGGACAGGGGATAGGAGTTGCAACTAATGAAAAACTGTTTTTT.

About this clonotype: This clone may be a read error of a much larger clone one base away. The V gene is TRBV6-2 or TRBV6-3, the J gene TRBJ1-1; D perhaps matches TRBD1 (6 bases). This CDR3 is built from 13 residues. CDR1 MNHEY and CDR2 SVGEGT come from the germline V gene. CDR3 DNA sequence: TGTGCCAGCAGTTACACAGGGTTCACTGAAGTTTTCTTT. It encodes CASSYTGFTEVFF.

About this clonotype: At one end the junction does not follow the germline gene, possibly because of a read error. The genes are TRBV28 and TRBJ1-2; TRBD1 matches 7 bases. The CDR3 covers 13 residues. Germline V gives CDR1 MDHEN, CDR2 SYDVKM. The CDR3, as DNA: TGTGCCAGCAGACCAGGGGGGAACTATGACTACACCTTC. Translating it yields CASRPGGNYDYTF.

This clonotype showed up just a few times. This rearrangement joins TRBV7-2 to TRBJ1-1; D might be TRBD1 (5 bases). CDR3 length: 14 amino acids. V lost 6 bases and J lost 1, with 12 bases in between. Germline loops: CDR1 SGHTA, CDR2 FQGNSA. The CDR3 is CASRTGGPNTEAFF. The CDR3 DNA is TGTGCCAGCAGAACAGGCGGCCCGAACACTGAAGCTTTCTTT.

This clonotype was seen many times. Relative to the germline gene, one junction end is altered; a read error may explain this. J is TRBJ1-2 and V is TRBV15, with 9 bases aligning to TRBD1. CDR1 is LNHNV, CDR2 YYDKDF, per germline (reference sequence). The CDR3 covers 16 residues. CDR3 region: CATSRHTGQGDYGYTF. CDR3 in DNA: TGTGCCACCAGCAGACATACGGGACAGGGAGACTACGGCTACACCTTC.

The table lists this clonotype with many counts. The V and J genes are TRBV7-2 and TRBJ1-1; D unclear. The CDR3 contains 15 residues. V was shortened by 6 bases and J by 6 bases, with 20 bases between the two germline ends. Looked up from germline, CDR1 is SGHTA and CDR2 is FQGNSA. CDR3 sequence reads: CASRSDRVIWAEAFF. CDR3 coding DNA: TGTGCCAGCAGGTCCGATCGGGTCATATGGGCTGAAGCTTTCTTT.

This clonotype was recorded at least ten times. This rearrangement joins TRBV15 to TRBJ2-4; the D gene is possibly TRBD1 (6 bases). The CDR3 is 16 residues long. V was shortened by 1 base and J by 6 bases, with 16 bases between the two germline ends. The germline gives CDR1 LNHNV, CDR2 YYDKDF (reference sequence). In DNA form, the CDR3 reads TGTGCCACCAGCAGAGTCAACAGGGACGTCGGAAACATTCAGTACTTC. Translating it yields CATSRVNRDVGNIQYF.

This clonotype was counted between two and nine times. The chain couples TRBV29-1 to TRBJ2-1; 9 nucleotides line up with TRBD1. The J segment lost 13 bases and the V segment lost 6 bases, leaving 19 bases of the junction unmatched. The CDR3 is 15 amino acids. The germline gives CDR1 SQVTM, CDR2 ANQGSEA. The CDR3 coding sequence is TGCAGCGTCGACCGGACAGGGGCCCTCCCCAGGGCCCAGTTCTTC. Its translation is CSVDRTGALPRAQFF.

CDR3 DNA sequence: TGTGCCATCAGTCACCCCCGGGACAGGGGTCAAGAGACCCAGTACTTC. Translation gives CAISHPRDRGQETQYF. The V call is TRBV10-3, the J call TRBJ2-5; 10 bases are a match to TRBD1. CDR3 length: 16 residues. CDR1 and CDR2 from the germline V gene are ENHRY and SYGVKD. Trimming cost V 5 bases and J 2 bases; bases outside gene matches: 8.

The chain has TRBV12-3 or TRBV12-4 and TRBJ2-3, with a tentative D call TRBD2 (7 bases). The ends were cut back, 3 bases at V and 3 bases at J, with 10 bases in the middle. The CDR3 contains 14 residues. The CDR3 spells CASSFGGQTDTQYF. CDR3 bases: TGTGCCAGCAGTTTCGGGGGGCAGACAGATACGCAGTATTTT.

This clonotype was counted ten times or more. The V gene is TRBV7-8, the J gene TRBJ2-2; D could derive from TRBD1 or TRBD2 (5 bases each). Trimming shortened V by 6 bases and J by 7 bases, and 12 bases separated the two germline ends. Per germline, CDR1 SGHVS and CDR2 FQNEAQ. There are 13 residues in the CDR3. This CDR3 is CASSRSGGGELFF. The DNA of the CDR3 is TGTGCCAGCAGTCGATCTGGGGGCGGGGAGCTGTTTTTT.